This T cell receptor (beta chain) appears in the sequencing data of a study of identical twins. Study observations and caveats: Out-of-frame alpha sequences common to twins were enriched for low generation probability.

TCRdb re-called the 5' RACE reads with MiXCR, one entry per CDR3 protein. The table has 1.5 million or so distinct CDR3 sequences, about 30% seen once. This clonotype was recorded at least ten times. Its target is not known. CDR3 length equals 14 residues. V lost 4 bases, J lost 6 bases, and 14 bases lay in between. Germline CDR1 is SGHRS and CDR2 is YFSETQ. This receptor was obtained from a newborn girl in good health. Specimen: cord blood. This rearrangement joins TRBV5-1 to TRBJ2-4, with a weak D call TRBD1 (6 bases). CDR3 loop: CASSSPGQGNIQYF. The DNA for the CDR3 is TGCGCCAGCAGCAGCCCGGGACAAGGAAACATTCAGTACTTC.